These T cell receptor beta chains were read from a single sample in a study of blood T cell repertoires in COVID-19. Repertoires were generated with immunoSEQ multiplex PCR, while TCRdb's copy carries only in-frame clones and drops some. Of 95,000 to 130,000 clones listed, around nine tenths were seen once; the top ten hold 1.5% to 2%. Sample: peripheral blood. Receptors originate from a human donor with active COVID-19. The donor label of this sample is uncertain. The CDR3 runs from the conserved cysteine through the conserved F or W. Fields, in order: D gene, V gene, clone size, J gene, CDR3 length, CDR3 protein, CDR3 DNA. D genes are given only for firm matches. Clone size is stated in some rows and not others, as once, few, many or a class when expanded.

d_call: -; v_call: TRBV7-2; clone_size: -; j_call: TRBJ2-7; cdr3_length: 14; cdr3_aa: CASSPGGVSYEQYF; cdr3_nt: TGTGCCAGCAGCCCGGGCGGGGTATCCTACGAGCAGTACTTC
d_call: -; v_call: TRBV7-2; clone_size: -; j_call: TRBJ1-1; cdr3_length: 15; cdr3_aa: CASSLEATENTEAFF; cdr3_nt: TGTGCCAGCAGCTTAGAAGCAACAGAGAACACTGAAGCTTTCTTT
d_call: TRBD2; v_call: TRBV7-2; clone_size: -; j_call: TRBJ2-3; cdr3_length: 14; cdr3_aa: CASSLAQAGGRGYF; cdr3_nt: TGTGCCAGCAGCTTAGCGCAAGCGGGGGGACGGGGGTATTTT
d_call: TRBD2; v_call: TRBV4-3; clone_size: -; j_call: TRBJ2-2; cdr3_length: 18; cdr3_aa: CASSQDLRSGGDTGELFF; cdr3_nt: TGCGCCAGCAGCCAAGATCTACGTAGCGGGGGGGACACCGGGGAGCTGTTTTTT
d_call: -; v_call: TRBV9; clone_size: -; j_call: TRBJ1-4; cdr3_length: 15; cdr3_aa: CASSVWGLVGEKLFF; cdr3_nt: TGTGCCAGCAGCGTATGGGGGCTGGTTGGTGAAAAACTGTTTTTT
d_call: TRBD1; v_call: TRBV11-2; clone_size: -; j_call: TRBJ1-2; cdr3_length: 15; cdr3_aa: CASSFAGTGFYGYTF; cdr3_nt: TGTGCCAGCAGCTTTGCAGGGACAGGTTTTTATGGCTACACCTTC
d_call: -; v_call: TRBV7-7; clone_size: -; j_call: TRBJ2-5; cdr3_length: 14; cdr3_aa: CASSYSGGLETQYF; cdr3_nt: TGTGCTAGCAGCTACTCCGGGGGATTGGAGACCCAGTACTTC
d_call: TRBD1; v_call: TRBV12-3/TRBV12-4; clone_size: -; j_call: TRBJ1-1; cdr3_length: 13; cdr3_aa: CASSHRGNTEAFF; cdr3_nt: TGTGCCAGCAGCCACAGGGGGAATACTGAAGCTTTCTTT
d_call: -; v_call: TRBV27; clone_size: -; j_call: TRBJ1-5; cdr3_length: 14; cdr3_aa: CASRTNGGNQPQHF; cdr3_nt: TGTGCCAGCAGAACTAACGGAGGCAATCAGCCCCAGCATTTT
d_call: -; v_call: TRBV5-4; clone_size: -; j_call: TRBJ2-3; cdr3_length: 15; cdr3_aa: CASSLSESSTDTQYF; cdr3_nt: TGTGCCAGCAGCTTGTCCGAGTCTAGCACAGATACGCAGTATTTT
d_call: -; v_call: TRBV5-4; clone_size: -; j_call: TRBJ2-3; cdr3_length: 17; cdr3_aa: CASSRQGGAPSTDTQYF; cdr3_nt: TGTGCCAGCAGCCGTCAAGGGGGGGCCCCTAGCACAGATACGCAGTATTTT
d_call: TRBD1; v_call: TRBV9; clone_size: -; j_call: TRBJ2-2; cdr3_length: 18; cdr3_aa: CASTDSTGQTTNTGELFF; cdr3_nt: TGTGCCAGCACAGACTCTACGGGACAGACCACGAACACCGGGGAGCTGTTTTTT
d_call: -; v_call: TRBV27; clone_size: -; j_call: TRBJ2-1; cdr3_length: 16; cdr3_aa: CASSLVTGRGYNEQFF; cdr3_nt: TGTGCCAGCAGTTTAGTCACAGGGCGAGGATACAATGAGCAGTTCTTC
d_call: TRBD1; v_call: TRBV7-2; clone_size: once; j_call: TRBJ2-2; cdr3_length: 17; cdr3_aa: CASSSYQGAVGIGELFF; cdr3_nt: TGTGCCAGCAGCTCATATCAGGGGGCGGTTGGGATCGGGGAGCTGTTTTTT
d_call: TRBD2; v_call: TRBV10-2; clone_size: -; j_call: TRBJ2-5; cdr3_length: 14; cdr3_aa: CASSDLAGVETQYF; cdr3_nt: TGCGCCAGCAGTGACTTAGCGGGTGTAGAGACCCAGTACTTC
d_call: -; v_call: TRBV5-6; clone_size: -; j_call: TRBJ1-3; cdr3_length: 14; cdr3_aa: CASSWQGTGNTIYF; cdr3_nt: TGTGCCAGCAGTTGGCAGGGGACGGGAAACACCATATATTTT
d_call: -; v_call: TRBV27; clone_size: -; j_call: TRBJ1-3; cdr3_length: 14; cdr3_aa: CASSLRGSGNTIYF; cdr3_nt: TGTGCCAGCAGTTTAAGGGGTTCTGGAAACACCATATATTTT
d_call: TRBD2; v_call: TRBV5-6; clone_size: once; j_call: TRBJ2-3; cdr3_length: 18; cdr3_aa: CASSLELGAGGLVDTQYF; cdr3_nt: TGTGCCAGCAGCTTGGAGTTGGGAGCGGGGGGGCTTGTGGATACGCAGTATTTT
d_call: TRBD2; v_call: TRBV3-1/TRBV3-2; clone_size: -; j_call: TRBJ2-7; cdr3_length: 15; cdr3_aa: CASSRSGGVSYEQYF; cdr3_nt: TGTGCCAGCAGCCGGAGCGGGGGGGTCTCCTACGAGCAGTACTTC
d_call: -; v_call: TRBV18; clone_size: -; j_call: TRBJ2-1; cdr3_length: 17; cdr3_aa: CASSPPNRADSYNEQFF; cdr3_nt: TGTGCCAGCTCACCACCAAACAGGGCCGACTCCTACAATGAGCAGTTCTTC
d_call: TRBD2; v_call: TRBV7-8; clone_size: -; j_call: TRBJ2-5; cdr3_length: 16; cdr3_aa: CASSRLAGGNQETQYF; cdr3_nt: TGTGCCAGCAGCCGACTAGCGGGGGGGAACCAAGAGACCCAGTACTTC
d_call: TRBD1; v_call: TRBV9; clone_size: -; j_call: TRBJ2-7; cdr3_length: 14; cdr3_aa: CASSPDRDSYEQYF; cdr3_nt: TGTGCCAGCAGCCCGGACAGGGACTCCTACGAGCAGTACTTC
d_call: TRBD1; v_call: TRBV6-6; clone_size: -; j_call: TRBJ2-7; cdr3_length: 17; cdr3_aa: CASSQLTAGTGIHEQYF; cdr3_nt: TGTGCCAGCAGTCAGCTCACCGCCGGGACAGGGATACACGAGCAGTACTTC
d_call: TRBD1; v_call: TRBV29-1; clone_size: -; j_call: TRBJ1-1; cdr3_length: 13; cdr3_aa: CSGGDRGHTEAFF; cdr3_nt: TGCAGCGGGGGGGACAGGGGCCACACTGAAGCTTTCTTT
d_call: -; v_call: TRBV6-5; clone_size: once; j_call: TRBJ2-3; cdr3_length: 13; cdr3_aa: CASTTRFIDTQYF; cdr3_nt: TGTGCCAGCACGACTAGATTCATAGATACGCAGTATTTT
d_call: TRBD2; v_call: TRBV19; clone_size: -; j_call: TRBJ2-1; cdr3_length: 16; cdr3_aa: CASSNSGGARPNEQFF; cdr3_nt: TGTGCCAGTAGCAATAGCGGGGGGGCCCGCCCCAATGAGCAGTTCTTC
d_call: -; v_call: TRBV30; clone_size: -; j_call: TRBJ1-2; cdr3_length: 13; cdr3_aa: CAWSSPGVQGYTF; cdr3_nt: TGTGCCTGGAGTTCTCCAGGGGTACAAGGCTACACCTTC
d_call: -; v_call: TRBV7-2; clone_size: -; j_call: TRBJ2-7; cdr3_length: 14; cdr3_aa: CASSLLYYRYEQYF; cdr3_nt: TGTGCCAGCAGCTTATTATATTACCGGTACGAGCAGTACTTC
d_call: -; v_call: TRBV25-1; clone_size: once; j_call: TRBJ2-2; cdr3_length: 18; cdr3_aa: CASSEYFLAGRNTGELFF; cdr3_nt: TGTGCCAGCAGTGAATATTTTTTGGCTGGGAGGAACACCGGGGAGCTGTTTTTT
d_call: -; v_call: TRBV7-2; clone_size: -; j_call: TRBJ1-2; cdr3_length: 15; cdr3_aa: CASSNENPRGLGYTF; cdr3_nt: TGTGCCAGCAGCAACGAGAACCCGAGGGGGTTAGGCTACACCTTC
d_call: TRBD1; v_call: TRBV6-5; clone_size: -; j_call: TRBJ2-5; cdr3_length: 15; cdr3_aa: CASRPGGTGGETQYF; cdr3_nt: TGTGCCAGCAGGCCTGGAGGGACAGGGGGGGAGACCCAGTACTTC
d_call: -; v_call: TRBV9; clone_size: -; j_call: TRBJ1-2; cdr3_length: 16; cdr3_aa: CASSVSPWTSNYGYTF; cdr3_nt: TGTGCCAGCAGCGTATCCCCGTGGACATCTAACTATGGCTACACCTTC
d_call: TRBD1; v_call: TRBV7-9; clone_size: -; j_call: TRBJ2-1; cdr3_length: 16; cdr3_aa: CASSDRTGSSYNEQFF; cdr3_nt: TGTGCCAGCAGTGACCGGACAGGGAGCTCCTACAATGAGCAGTTCTTC
d_call: TRBD1; v_call: TRBV3-1/TRBV3-2; clone_size: -; j_call: TRBJ1-2; cdr3_length: 13; cdr3_aa: CASSQTGGYGYTF; cdr3_nt: TGTGCCAGCAGCCAAACAGGGGGCTATGGCTACACCTTC
d_call: -; v_call: TRBV7-2; clone_size: -; j_call: TRBJ2-5; cdr3_length: 14; cdr3_aa: CASSLAGQQETQYF; cdr3_nt: TGTGCCAGCAGCTTAGCGGGGCAGCAAGAGACCCAGTACTTC
d_call: -; v_call: TRBV12-5; clone_size: -; j_call: TRBJ2-1; cdr3_length: 14; cdr3_aa: CASGLRDIYNEQFF; cdr3_nt: TGTGCTAGTGGTCTTAGAGACATTTACAATGAGCAGTTCTTC
d_call: -; v_call: TRBV5-6; clone_size: -; j_call: TRBJ1-6; cdr3_length: 17; cdr3_aa: CASSLAGGLVHNSPLHF; cdr3_nt: TGTGCCAGCAGCTTGGCCGGGGGGCTCGTCCATAATTCACCCCTCCACTTT
d_call: -; v_call: TRBV19; clone_size: once; j_call: TRBJ2-5; cdr3_length: 15; cdr3_aa: CASSRTGGVGETQYF; cdr3_nt: TGTGCCAGTAGTCGGACAGGCGGGGTCGGGGAGACCCAGTACTTC
d_call: -; v_call: TRBV6-5; clone_size: -; j_call: TRBJ2-1; cdr3_length: 15; cdr3_aa: CASRWGGGSYNEQFF; cdr3_nt: TGTGCCAGCAGATGGGGAGGGGGCTCCTACAATGAGCAGTTCTTC
d_call: -; v_call: TRBV19; clone_size: -; j_call: TRBJ2-3; cdr3_length: 14; cdr3_aa: CASSSVVGADTQYF; cdr3_nt: TGTGCCAGTAGTAGCGTTGTAGGGGCAGATACGCAGTATTTT
d_call: TRBD1; v_call: TRBV27; clone_size: -; j_call: TRBJ2-2; cdr3_length: 14; cdr3_aa: CARQGVPNTGELFF; cdr3_nt: TGTGCCAGACAGGGGGTACCGAACACCGGGGAGCTGTTTTTT
d_call: -; v_call: TRBV18; clone_size: -; j_call: TRBJ1-5; cdr3_length: 15; cdr3_aa: CASSPRQGSSQPQHF; cdr3_nt: TGTGCCAGCTCACCACGCCAGGGCTCAAGTCAGCCCCAGCATTTT
d_call: -; v_call: TRBV4-3; clone_size: -; j_call: TRBJ1-6; cdr3_length: 18; cdr3_aa: CASSQDLPTGSYNSPLHF; cdr3_nt: TGCGCCAGCAGCCAAGATTTGCCCACAGGCTCCTATAATTCACCCCTCCACTTT